Here is one TCR beta chain with its context. The antigen is unknown. The data stem from a study of a mutant IDH1 vaccine in newly diagnosed glioma. The wider study: Before enrollment, the patients had been treated with radiotherapy alone, temozolomide alone, or both together. Most of them had received both. Study-wide findings and caveats: Most patients, 85% to 95%, showed vaccine-induced immune responses. Shifts in the top peripheral T cell clonotypes seemed unrelated to pseudoprogression.

J lost 4 bases, V lost 4 bases, and 6 bases had no gene match. Germline V lookup: CDR1 MNHEY, CDR2 SMNVEV (reference sequence). The CDR3 runs 16 residues. Time point described: week 11, during vaccination. Vaccination comprised doses that each held 300 ug of mutant IDH1 20-mer peptide, plus topical imiquimod. New WHO grade 3 or 4 astrocytomas that were IDH1-mutant and ATRX-lost occurred in the donors. Libraries were prepared by immunoSEQ multiplex PCR; TCRdb keeps only in-frame clonotypes and omits some of them. The sample lists about 60,000 clones, approximately 84% seen once, with about 3.7% in the top ten.

This chain connects TRBV27 to TRBJ2-6, with 8 positions matching TRBD2. The TCR originated in a young man with glioma. The specimen comprised PBMCs, sampled from a glioma patient whose treatment included an IDH1 peptide vaccine. The CDR3 nucleotides are TGTGCCAGCAGTTACGGGAGGGTCTCCGGGGCCAACGTCCTGACTTTC. It specifies CASSYGRVSGANVLTF.